Many counts were recorded for the clone carrying this T cell receptor beta chain. The record originates from a study of T cells of healthy individuals. The CDR3 spans 16 residues. Germline values: CDR1 LNHDA, CDR2 SQIVND (reference sequence). V shed 4 bases and J 6 bases; nucleotides not matched to a gene: 11. TCRdb recomputed calls from the 5' RACE reads with MiXCR, one row per CDR3 protein. The data hold 53,000 or so distinct CDR3 sequences, with around 15% observed a single time. This TCR was sampled from a human donor in good health. V is TRBV19 and J is TRBJ2-2, with 7 bases fitting TRBD1. The CDR3 nucleotides read TGTGCCAGTAGTACATTCCGGGACAGCCCTCCCGGGGAGCTGTTTTTT. This codes for CASSTFRDSPPGELFF.